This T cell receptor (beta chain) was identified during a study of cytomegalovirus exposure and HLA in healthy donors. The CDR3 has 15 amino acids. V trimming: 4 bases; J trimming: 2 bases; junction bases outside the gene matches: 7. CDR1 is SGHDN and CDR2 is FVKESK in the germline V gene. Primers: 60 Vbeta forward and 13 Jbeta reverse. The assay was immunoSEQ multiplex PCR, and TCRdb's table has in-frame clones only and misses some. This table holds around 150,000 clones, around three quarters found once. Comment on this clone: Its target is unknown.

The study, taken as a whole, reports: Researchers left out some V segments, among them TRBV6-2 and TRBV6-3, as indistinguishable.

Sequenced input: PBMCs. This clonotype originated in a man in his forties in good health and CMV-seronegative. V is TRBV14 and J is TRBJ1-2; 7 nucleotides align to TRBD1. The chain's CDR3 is CASSPIDRVNYGYTF. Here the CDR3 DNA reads TGTGCCAGCAGCCCTATCGACAGGGTGAACTATGGCTACACCTTC.